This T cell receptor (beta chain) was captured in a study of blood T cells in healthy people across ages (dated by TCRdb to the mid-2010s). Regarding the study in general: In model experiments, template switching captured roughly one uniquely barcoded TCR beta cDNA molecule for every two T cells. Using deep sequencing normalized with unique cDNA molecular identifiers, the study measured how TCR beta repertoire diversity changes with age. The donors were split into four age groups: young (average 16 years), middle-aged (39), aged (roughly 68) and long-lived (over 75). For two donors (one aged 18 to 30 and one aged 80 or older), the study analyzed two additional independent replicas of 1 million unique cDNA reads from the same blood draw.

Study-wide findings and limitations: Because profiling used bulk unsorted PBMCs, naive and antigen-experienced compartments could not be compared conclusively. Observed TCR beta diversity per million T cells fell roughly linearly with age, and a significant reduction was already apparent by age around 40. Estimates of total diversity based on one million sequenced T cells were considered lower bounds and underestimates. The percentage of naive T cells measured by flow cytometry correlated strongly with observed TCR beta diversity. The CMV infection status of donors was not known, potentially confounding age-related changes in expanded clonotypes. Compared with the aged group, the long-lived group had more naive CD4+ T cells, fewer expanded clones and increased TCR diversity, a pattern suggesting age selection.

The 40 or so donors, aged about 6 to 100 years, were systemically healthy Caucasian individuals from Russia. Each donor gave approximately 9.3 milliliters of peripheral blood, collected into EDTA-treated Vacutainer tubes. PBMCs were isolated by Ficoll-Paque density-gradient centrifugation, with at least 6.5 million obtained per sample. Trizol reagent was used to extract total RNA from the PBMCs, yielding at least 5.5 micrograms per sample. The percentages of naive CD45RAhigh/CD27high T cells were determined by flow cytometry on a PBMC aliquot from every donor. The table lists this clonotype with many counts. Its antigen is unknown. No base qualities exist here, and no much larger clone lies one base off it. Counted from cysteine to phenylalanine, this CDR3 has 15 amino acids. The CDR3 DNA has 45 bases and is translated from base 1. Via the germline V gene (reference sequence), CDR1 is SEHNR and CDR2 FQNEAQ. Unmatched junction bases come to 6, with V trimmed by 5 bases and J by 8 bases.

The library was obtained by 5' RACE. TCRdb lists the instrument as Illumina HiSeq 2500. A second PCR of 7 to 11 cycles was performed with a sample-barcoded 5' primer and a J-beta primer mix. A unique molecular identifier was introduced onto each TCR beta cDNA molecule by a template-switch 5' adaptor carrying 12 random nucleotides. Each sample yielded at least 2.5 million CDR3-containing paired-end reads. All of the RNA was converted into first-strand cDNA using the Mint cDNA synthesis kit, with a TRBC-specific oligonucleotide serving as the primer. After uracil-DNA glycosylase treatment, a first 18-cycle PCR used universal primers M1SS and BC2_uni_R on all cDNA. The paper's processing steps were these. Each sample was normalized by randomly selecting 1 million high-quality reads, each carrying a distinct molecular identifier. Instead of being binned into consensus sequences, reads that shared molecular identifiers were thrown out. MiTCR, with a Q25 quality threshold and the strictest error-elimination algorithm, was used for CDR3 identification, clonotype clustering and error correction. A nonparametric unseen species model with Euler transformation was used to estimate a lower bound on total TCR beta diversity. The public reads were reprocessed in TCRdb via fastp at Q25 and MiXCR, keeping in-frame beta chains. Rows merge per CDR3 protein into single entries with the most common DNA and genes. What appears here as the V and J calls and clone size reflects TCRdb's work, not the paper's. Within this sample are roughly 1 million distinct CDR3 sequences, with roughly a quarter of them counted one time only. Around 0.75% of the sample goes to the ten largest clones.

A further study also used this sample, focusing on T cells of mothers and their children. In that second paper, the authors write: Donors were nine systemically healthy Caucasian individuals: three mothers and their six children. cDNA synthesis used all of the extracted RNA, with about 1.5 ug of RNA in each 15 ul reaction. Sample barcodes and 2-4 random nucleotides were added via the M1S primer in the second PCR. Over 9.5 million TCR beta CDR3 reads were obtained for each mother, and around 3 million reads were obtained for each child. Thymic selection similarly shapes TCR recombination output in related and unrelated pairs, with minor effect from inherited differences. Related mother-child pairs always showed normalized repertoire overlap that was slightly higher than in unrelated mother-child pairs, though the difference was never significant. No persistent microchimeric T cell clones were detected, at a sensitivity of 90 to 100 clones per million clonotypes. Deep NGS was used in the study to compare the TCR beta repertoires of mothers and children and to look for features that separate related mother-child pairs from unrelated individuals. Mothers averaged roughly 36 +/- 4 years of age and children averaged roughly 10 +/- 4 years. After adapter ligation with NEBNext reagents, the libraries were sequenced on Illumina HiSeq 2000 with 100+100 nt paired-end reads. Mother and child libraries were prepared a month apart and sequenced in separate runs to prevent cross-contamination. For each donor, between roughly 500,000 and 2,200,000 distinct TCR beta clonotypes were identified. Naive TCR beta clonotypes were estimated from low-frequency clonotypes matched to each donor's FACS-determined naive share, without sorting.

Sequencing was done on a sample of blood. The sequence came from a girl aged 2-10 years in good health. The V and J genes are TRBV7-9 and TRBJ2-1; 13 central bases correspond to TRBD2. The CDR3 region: CASSPWTSGSDEQFF. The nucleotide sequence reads TGTGCCAGCAGCCCGTGGACTAGCGGGAGCGATGAGCAGTTCTTC. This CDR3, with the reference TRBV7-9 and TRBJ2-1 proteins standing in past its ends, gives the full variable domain DTGVSQNPRHKITKRGQNVTFRCDPISEHNRLYWYRQTLGQGPEFLTYFQNEAQLEKSRLLSDRFSAERPKGSFSTLEIQRTEQGDSAMYLCASSPWTSGSDEQFFGPGTRLTVL.